This T cell receptor (beta chain) is drawn from a study of blood T cell repertoires in COVID-19. Study-wide background: The United States, Italy and Spain supplied acute and convalescent COVID-19 samples.

TCRdb keeps only in-frame clones here, not all; method: immunoSEQ multiplex PCR. This sample yields about 120,000 clones, of which around 91% are seen a single time; less than 30% belongs to the top ten. Per the germline V gene, CDR1 is SGHRS and CDR2 is YFSETQ. Trimming pared 4 bases from V and 0 bases from J, leaving 10 bases between. CDR3 length equals 14 residues. V usage is TRBV5-1 and J usage is TRBJ1-1; possibly TRBD1 for D (6 bases). The sequenced material came from peripheral blood. The sequence was obtained from a man aged 65 to 79 with active or convalescent COVID-19. CDR3 sequence (DNA): TGCGCCAGCAGCCTGGGACATCTGAACACTGAAGCTTTCTTT. Amino acids: CASSLGHLNTEAFF.